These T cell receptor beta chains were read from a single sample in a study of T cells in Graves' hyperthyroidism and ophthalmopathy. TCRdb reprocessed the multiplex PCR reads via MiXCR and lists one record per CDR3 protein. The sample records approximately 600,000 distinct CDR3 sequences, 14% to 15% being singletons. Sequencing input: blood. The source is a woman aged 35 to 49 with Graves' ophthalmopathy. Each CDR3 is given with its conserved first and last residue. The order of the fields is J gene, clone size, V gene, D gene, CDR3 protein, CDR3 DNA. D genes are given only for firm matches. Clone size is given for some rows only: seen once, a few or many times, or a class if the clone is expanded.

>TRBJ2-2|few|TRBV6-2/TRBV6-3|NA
CASSYSVGEGFNTGELFF
TGTGCCAGCAGTTACTCGGTTGGAGAAGGGTTTAACACCGGGGAGCTGTTTTTT
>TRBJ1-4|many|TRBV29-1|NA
CSVDSGRKLFF
TGCAGCGTTGATTCAGGGAGGAAACTGTTTTTT
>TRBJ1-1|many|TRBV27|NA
CASSSWEGWNTEAFF
TGTGCCAGCAGTTCATGGGAGGGGTGGAACACTGAAGCTTTCTTT
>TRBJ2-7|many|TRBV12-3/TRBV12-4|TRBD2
CASRISSGAYEQYF
TGTGCCAGCAGGATCTCTAGCGGGGCCTACGAGCAGTACTTC
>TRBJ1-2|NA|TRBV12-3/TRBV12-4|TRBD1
CASRLGQASNYGYTF
TGTGCCAGCAGGTTGGGACAGGCCTCGAACTATGGCTACACCTTC
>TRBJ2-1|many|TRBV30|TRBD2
CAWSPGLAGGNRQFF
TGTGCCTGGTCTCCGGGACTAGCGGGAGGGAACCGGCAGTTCTTC
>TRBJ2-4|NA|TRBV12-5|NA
CASGLVSSVTKNIQYF
TGTGCTAGTGGTTTGGTCTCTAGCGTGACCAAAAACATTCAGTACTTC
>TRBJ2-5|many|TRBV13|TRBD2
CASSLATSGKETQYF
TGTGCCAGCAGCTTAGCGACTAGCGGAAAAGAGACCCAGTACTTC
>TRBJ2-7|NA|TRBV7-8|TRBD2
CASSLVAGGVGEQYF
TGTGCCAGCAGCTTGGTAGCGGGAGGTGTCGGAGAGCAGTACTTC
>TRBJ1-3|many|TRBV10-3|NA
CAISGDVGLENTIYF
TGTGCCATCAGTGGGGATGTGGGGCTCGAAAACACCATATATTTT
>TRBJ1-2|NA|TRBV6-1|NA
CASSERWNRARGYTF
TGTGCCAGCAGTGAACGGTGGAACAGGGCGCGGGGCTACACCTTC
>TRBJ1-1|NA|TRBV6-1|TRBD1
CASRENRGLNTEAFF
TGTGCCAGCAGGGAAAACAGGGGGTTGAACACTGAAGCTTTCTTT
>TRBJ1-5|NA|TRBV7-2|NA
CASSFWVGDNQPQHF
TGTGCCAGCAGCTTCTGGGTAGGGGACAATCAGCCCCAGCATTTT
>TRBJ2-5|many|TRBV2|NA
CASGTELKETQYF
TGTGCCAGCGGGACCGAACTAAAAGAGACCCAGTACTTC
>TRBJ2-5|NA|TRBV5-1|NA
CASYVGGRGETQYF
TGCGCCAGCTATGTAGGGGGACGAGGGGAGACCCAGTACTTC
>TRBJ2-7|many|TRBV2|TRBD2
CASATRTSPPGEQYF
TGTGCCAGCGCAACCAGGACTAGCCCTCCAGGGGAGCAGTACTTC
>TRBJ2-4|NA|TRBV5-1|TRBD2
CASSRTGTSGTEGNIQYF
TGCGCCAGCAGCCGGACCGGGACTAGCGGTACCGAAGGGAACATTCAGTACTTC
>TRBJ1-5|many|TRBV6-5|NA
CASSYMDPSRGQPQHF
TGTGCCAGCAGTTACATGGACCCCTCTAGAGGACAGCCCCAGCATTTT
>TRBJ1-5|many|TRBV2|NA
CASRRTVGRNQPQHF
TGTGCCAGCAGGAGGACAGTTGGGCGCAATCAGCCCCAGCATTTT
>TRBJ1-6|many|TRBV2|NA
CASRPINSPLHF
TGTGCCAGCAGACCGATAAATTCACCCCTCCACTTT
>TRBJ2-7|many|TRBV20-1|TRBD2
CSARTSGAAYEQYF
TGCAGTGCTAGGACTAGCGGAGCGGCCTACGAGCAGTACTTC
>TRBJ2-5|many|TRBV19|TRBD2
CASSILAGGAETQYF
TGTGCCAGTAGTATTCTAGCGGGAGGAGCGGAGACCCAGTACTTC
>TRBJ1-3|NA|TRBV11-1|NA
CASSLYGGPSGNTIYF
TGTGCCAGCAGCTTATACGGCGGACCCTCTGGAAACACCATATATTTT
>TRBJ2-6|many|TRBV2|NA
CASSARRGAGANVLTF
TGTGCCAGCAGTGCCCGAAGGGGGGCTGGGGCCAACGTCCTGACTTTC
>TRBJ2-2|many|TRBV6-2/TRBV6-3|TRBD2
CASSYSAWTSGANTGELFF
TGTGCCAGCAGTTACTCCGCTTGGACTAGCGGGGCGAACACCGGGGAGCTGTTTTTT
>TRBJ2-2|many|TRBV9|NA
CASRGGETGELFF
TGTGCCAGCAGGGGCGGCGAAACCGGGGAGCTGTTTTTT
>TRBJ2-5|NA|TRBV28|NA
CTSSKQFSQETQYF
TGTACCAGCAGTAAACAATTTTCTCAAGAGACCCAGTACTTC
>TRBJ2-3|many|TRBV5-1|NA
CASSLAGGAADTQYF
TGCGCCAGCAGCTTGGCCGGGGGAGCGGCAGATACGCAGTATTTT
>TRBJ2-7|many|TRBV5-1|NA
CASSWGTTSYEQYF
TGCGCCAGCAGCTGGGGGACCACCTCCTACGAGCAGTACTTC
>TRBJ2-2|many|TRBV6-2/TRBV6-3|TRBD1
CASSSHRGVGPQSNTGELFF
TGTGCCAGCAGTTCTCACAGGGGCGTCGGGCCCCAATCGAACACCGGGGAGCTGTTTTTT
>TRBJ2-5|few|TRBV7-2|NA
CASTPRGGRETKYF
TGTGCCAGCACCCCCCGCGGAGGAAGGGAGACCAAGTACTTC
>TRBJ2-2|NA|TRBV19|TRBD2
CASSIDQGGSGRSGELFF
TGTGCCAGTAGTATAGATCAGGGGGGTAGCGGGAGATCCGGGGAGCTGTTTTTT
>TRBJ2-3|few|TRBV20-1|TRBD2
CSAAGTSGTDTQYF
TGCAGTGCAGCCGGGACTAGCGGCACAGATACGCAGTATTTT
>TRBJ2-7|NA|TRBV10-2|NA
CASSESGRVSYEQYF
TGCGCCAGCAGTGAGTCGGGACGGGTATCCTACGAGCAGTACTTC
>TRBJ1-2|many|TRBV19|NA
CASSIAQGVSVNGYTF
TGTGCCAGTAGTATAGCCCAGGGTGTTAGTGTGAATGGCTACACCTTC
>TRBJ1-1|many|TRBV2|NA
CASSDGLLGAFF
TGTGCCAGCAGCGACGGCCTGTTGGGAGCTTTCTTT
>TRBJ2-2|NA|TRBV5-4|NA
CASSSGQWGGGLFF
TGTGCCAGCAGCTCCGGACAGTGGGGCGGGGGGCTGTTTTTT
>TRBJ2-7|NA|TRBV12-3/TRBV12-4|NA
CASSPMWEGQTYEQYF
TGTGCCAGCAGCCCCATGTGGGAGGGACAGACCTACGAGCAGTACTTC
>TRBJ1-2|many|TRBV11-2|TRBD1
CASSLGGTGRWTYGYTF
TGTGCCAGCAGCTTAGGGGGGACAGGTCGGTGGACTTATGGCTACACCTTC
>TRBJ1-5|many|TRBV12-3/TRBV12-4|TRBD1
CASTTQGNQPQHF
TGTGCCAGCACCACACAGGGGAATCAGCCCCAGCATTTT
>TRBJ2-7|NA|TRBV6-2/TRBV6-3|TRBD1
CATKTGQGPHEQYF
TGTGCCACCAAAACGGGACAGGGGCCCCACGAGCAGTACTTC
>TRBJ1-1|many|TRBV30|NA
CAWSLGVVNTEAFF
TGTGCCTGGAGTCTCGGAGTCGTGAACACTGAAGCTTTCTTT
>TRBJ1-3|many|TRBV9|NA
CASSVGGGTGNTIYF
TGTGCCAGCAGCGTAGGCGGGGGTACTGGAAACACCATATATTTT
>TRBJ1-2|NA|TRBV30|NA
CAWSEGIGVHYGYTF
TGTGCCTGGAGCGAAGGGATTGGGGTTCACTATGGCTACACCTTC
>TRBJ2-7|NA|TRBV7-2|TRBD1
CASRIGTALFYEQYF
TGTGCCAGCAGGATAGGGACAGCCCTCTTCTACGAGCAGTACTTC
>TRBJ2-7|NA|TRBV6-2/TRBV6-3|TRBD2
CASRPTGLATYEQYF
TGTGCCAGCAGGCCAACGGGACTAGCAACCTACGAGCAGTACTTC
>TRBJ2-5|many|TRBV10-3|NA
CAISESGEETQYF
TGTGCCATCAGTGAGTCGGGGGAAGAGACCCAGTACTTC
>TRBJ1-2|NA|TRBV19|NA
CASSMSSGLFGYTF
TGTGCCAGTAGTATGTCGTCAGGGCTGTTTGGCTACACCTTC
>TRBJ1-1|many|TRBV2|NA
CATQGQANEAFF
TGTGCCACCCAGGGGCAAGCAAATGAAGCTTTCTTT
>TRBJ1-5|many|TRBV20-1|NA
CSAPGGPDQPQHF
TGCAGTGCACCTGGGGGTCCCGATCAGCCCCAGCATTTT
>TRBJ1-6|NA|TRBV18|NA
CASSPEKNSPLHF
TGTGCCAGCTCACCGGAAAAAAATTCACCCCTCCACTTT
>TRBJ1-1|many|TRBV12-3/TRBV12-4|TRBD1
CASSLGQVDTEAFF
TGTGCCAGCAGTCTGGGACAGGTGGACACTGAAGCTTTCTTT
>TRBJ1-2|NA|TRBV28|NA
CASSFPQEEWKDGYTF
TGTGCCAGCAGTTTCCCACAGGAGGAGTGGAAGGATGGCTACACCTTC
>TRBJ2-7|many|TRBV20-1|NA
CSAGSLGEQYF
TGCAGTGCTGGGTCTCTTGGAGAGCAGTACTTC
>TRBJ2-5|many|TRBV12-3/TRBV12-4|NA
CASSQYMLGNQETQYF
TGTGCCAGCAGTCAATACATGCTAGGGAACCAAGAGACCCAGTACTTC
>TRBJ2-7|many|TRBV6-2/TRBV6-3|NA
CASTDRYEQYF
TGTGCCAGCACCGACAGGTACGAGCAGTACTTC
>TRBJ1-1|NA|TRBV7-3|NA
CASSLTGGSRTEAFF
TGTGCCAGCAGCTTAACGGGGGGCTCCCGCACTGAAGCTTTCTTT
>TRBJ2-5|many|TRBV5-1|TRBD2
CASSSGLAGSFGETQYF
TGCGCCAGCAGCTCGGGACTAGCGGGGAGTTTTGGCGAGACCCAGTACTTC
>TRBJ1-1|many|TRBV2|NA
CASRGGPLNTEAFF
TGTGCCAGCAGGGGAGGGCCCTTGAACACTGAAGCTTTCTTT